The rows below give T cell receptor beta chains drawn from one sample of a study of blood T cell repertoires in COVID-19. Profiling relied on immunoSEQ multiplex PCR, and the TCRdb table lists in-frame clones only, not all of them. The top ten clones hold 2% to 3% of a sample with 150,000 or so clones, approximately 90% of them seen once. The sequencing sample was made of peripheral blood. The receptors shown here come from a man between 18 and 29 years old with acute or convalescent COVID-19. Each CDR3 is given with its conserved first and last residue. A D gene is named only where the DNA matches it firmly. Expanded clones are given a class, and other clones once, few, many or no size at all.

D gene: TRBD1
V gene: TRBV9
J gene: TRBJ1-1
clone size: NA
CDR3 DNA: TGTGCCAGCAGCGCTTACAGGGGGTCCACTGAAGCTTTCTTT
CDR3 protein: CASSAYRGSTEAFF

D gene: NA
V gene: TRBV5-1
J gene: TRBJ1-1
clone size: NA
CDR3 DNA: TGCGCCAGCAGCTTGGCCCGGGGAGAGACTGAAGCTTTCTTT
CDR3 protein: CASSLARGETEAFF

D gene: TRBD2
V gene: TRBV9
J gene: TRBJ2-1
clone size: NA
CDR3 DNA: TGTGCCAGCAGCGTAGGTCTAGCGGCCAGCTCCTACAATGAGCAGTTCTTC
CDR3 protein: CASSVGLAASSYNEQFF

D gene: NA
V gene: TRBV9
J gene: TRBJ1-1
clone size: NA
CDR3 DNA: TGTGCCAGCAGCGTAGGAGGGGTACAGGGAACTGAAGCTTTCTTT
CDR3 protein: CASSVGGVQGTEAFF

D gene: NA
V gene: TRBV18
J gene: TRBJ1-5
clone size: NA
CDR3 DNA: TGTGCCAGCTCTCCTGACAGGATCAGGACGCATTTT
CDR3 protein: CASSPDRIRTHF

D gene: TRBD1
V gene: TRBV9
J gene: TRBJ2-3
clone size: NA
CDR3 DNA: TGTGCCAGCAGCGTAGTGCAGGGGACAGAAGATACGCAGTATTTT
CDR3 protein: CASSVVQGTEDTQYF

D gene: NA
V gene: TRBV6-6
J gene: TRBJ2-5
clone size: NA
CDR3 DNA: TGTGCCAGCAGTTACCCAGCGCTCCGCGAGACCCAGTACTTC
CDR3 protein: CASSYPALRETQYF

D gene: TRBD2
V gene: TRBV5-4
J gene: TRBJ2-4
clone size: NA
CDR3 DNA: TGTGCCAGCAGCTTGTTCGCGGGGGGGCCGGTAAACATTCAGTACTTC
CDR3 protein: CASSLFAGGPVNIQYF

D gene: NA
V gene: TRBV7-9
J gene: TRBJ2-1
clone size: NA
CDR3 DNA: TGTGCCAGCAGCTTAACCCGGGCTAGCGTTTTCTTC
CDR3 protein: CASSLTRASVFF

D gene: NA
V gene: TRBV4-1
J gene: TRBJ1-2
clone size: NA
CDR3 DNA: TGCGCCAGCAGCCAAGAATTTCAGTATGGCTACACCTTC
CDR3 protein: CASSQEFQYGYTF

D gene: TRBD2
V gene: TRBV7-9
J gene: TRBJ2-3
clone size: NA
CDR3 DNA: TGTGCCAGCAGCTTACGGCTAGCGGGGGTTATGGGGGGTGATACGCAGTATTTT
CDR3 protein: CASSLRLAGVMGGDTQYF

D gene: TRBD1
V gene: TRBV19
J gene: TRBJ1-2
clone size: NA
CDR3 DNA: TGTGCCAGTAGTGCGACGGACAGGTGGGATGGCTACACCTTC
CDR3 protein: CASSATDRWDGYTF

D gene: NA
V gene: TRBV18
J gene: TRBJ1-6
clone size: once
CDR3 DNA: TGTGCCAGCTCACCCCCTCGAGTTACTAATTCACCCCTCCACTTT
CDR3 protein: CASSPPRVTNSPLHF

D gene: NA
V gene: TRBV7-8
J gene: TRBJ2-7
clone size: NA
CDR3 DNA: TGTGCCAGCACCGTGAGAGGCAGGGGAGTCCCCTACGAGCAGTACTTC
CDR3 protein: CASTVRGRGVPYEQYF

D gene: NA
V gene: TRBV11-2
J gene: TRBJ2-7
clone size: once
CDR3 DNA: TGTGCCAGCAGGCGCATACAGGGTACCGGCGAGCAGTACTTC
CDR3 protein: CASRRIQGTGEQYF

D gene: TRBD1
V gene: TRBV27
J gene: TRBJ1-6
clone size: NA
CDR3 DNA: TGTGCCAGCAGTCCGTTAGACAGGGTCTATAATTCACCCCTCCACTTT
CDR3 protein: CASSPLDRVYNSPLHF

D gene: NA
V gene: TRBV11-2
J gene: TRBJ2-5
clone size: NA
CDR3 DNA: TGTGCCAGCAGCACGGGACTTACATTCCAAGAGACCCAGTACTTC
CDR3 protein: CASSTGLTFQETQYF

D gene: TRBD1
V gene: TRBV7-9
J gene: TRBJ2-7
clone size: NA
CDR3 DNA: TGTGCCAGCAGCTTCGCGACAGGGGCCACCTACGAGCAGTACTTC
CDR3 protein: CASSFATGATYEQYF

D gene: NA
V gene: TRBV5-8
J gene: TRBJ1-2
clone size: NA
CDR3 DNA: TGTGCCAGCAGCTTCATGGAAGGGGTTGGCTACACCTTC
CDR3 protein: CASSFMEGVGYTF

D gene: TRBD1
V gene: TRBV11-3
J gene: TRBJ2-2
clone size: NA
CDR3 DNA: TGTGCCAGCAGCTTAGGACAGGGGGCGGCCGGGGAGCTGTTTTTT
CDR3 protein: CASSLGQGAAGELFF

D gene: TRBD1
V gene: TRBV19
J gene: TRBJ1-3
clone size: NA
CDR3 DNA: TGTGCCAGTAGTATCGGGACAGGGAAGGGAAACACCATATATTTT
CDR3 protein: CASSIGTGKGNTIYF

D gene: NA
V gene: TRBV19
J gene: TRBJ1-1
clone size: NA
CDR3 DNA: TGTGCCAGTAACAGGGCGCCCCTTTCTGGGAACACTGAAGCTTTCTTT
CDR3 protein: CASNRAPLSGNTEAFF

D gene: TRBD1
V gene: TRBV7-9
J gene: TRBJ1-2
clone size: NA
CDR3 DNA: TGTGCCAGCAGCCCCAGGTGGGACAGGGGCCTTAGTAACTATGGCTACACCTTC
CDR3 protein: CASSPRWDRGLSNYGYTF

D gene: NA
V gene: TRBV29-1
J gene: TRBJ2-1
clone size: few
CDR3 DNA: TGCAGCGTCCCACTCCTCCCCATATACAATGAGCAGTTCTTC
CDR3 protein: CSVPLLPIYNEQFF

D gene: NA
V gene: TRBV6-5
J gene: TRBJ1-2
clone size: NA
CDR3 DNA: TGTGCCAGCAGTTACCTCGAGGACTATGGCTACACCTTC
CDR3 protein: CASSYLEDYGYTF

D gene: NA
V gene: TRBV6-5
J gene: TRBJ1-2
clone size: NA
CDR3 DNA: TGTGCCAGTATCGGGAGTTATGGCTACACCTTC
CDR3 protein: CASIGSYGYTF

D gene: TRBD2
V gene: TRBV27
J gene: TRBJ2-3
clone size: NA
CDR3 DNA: TGTGCCAGCAGTTTCAGACTAGCGGGGGGGCAAGGTACGCAGTATTTT
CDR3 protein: CASSFRLAGGQGTQYF

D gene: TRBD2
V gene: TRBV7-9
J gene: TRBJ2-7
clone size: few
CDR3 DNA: TGTGCCAGCAGCTCGAAACTAGCGGGAGACGAGCAGTACTTC
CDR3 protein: CASSSKLAGDEQYF

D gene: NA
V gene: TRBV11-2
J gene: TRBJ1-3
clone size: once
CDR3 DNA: TGTGCCAGCAGCTTAGTGGACGGAGGGTTGGACACCATATATTTT
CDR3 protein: CASSLVDGGLDTIYF

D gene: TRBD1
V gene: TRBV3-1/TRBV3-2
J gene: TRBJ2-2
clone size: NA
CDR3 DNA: TGTGCCAGCAGCAAGCCCGGGACAGGGTTGACCGGGGAGCTGTTTTTT
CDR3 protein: CASSKPGTGLTGELFF

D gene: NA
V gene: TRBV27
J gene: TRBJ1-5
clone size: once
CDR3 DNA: TGTGCCAGCAGTTTATGGGGGGGAGTCAATCAGCCCCAGCATTTT
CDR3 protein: CASSLWGGVNQPQHF

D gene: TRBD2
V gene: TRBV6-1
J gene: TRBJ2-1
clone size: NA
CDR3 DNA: TGTGCCAGCAGTGAAATGGGCCTAGCGGGGGGTTATTACAATGAGCAGTTCTTC
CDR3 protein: CASSEMGLAGGYYNEQFF

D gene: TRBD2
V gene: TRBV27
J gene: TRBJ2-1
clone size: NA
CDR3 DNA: TGTGCCAGCAGTGTTAGCGGGAGGGGTAGCGATGAGCAGTTCTTC
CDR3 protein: CASSVSGRGSDEQFF

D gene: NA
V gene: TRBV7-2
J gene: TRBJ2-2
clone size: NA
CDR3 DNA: TGTGCCAGCAGCTTAGAGGGGGTCACCGGGGAGCTGTTTTTT
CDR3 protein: CASSLEGVTGELFF

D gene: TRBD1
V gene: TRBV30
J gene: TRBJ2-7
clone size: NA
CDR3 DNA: TGTGCCTGGAGTGTACGGTTAGGGGGCAGGGTCTACGAGCAGTACTTC
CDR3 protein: CAWSVRLGGRVYEQYF

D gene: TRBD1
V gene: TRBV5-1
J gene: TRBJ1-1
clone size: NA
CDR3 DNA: TGCGCCAGCAGCCTAGGACAGGGGGAGGCTGAAGCTTTCTTT
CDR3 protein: CASSLGQGEAEAFF

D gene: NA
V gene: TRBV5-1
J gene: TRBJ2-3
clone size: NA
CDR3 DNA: TGCGCCAGCAGCTTGGCGCAGGGGAACTTTCCAGATACGCAGTATTTT
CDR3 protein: CASSLAQGNFPDTQYF

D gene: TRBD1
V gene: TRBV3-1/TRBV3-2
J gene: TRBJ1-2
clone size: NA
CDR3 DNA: TGTGCCAGCAGCCAAAATCCCCCACAGGGGGCAAACGGCTACACCTTC
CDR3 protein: CASSQNPPQGANGYTF

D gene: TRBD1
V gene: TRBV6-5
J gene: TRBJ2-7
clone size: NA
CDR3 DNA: TGTGCCAGCAGCGGGGACAGCTCGGGTCACGAGCAGTACTTC
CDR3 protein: CASSGDSSGHEQYF

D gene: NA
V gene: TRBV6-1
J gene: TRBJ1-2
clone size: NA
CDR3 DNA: TGTGCCAGCAGTGAAGGATTACAGGTTTATGGCTACACCTTC
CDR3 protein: CASSEGLQVYGYTF